This T cell receptor (beta chain) appears in the sequencing data of a study of cytomegalovirus exposure and HLA in healthy donors. Study information: In an earlier analysis, 90 million to 130 million unique TCR beta sequences were found from some 200 million T cells. Study-wide points: Several of the most significant clusters were apparently associated with common viral pathogens in a later analysis. Indistinguishable V segments, including TRBV6-2 and TRBV6-3, were excluded. Most TCR sequences were rare, but some public TCRs occurred in many donors.

Deletions cut 5 bases from V and 5 bases from J, with 12 bases between. Germline CDR1 reads SGHVS; CDR2 reads FQNEAQ. This CDR3 contains 14 residues. Primers: 60 Vbeta forward and 13 Jbeta reverse. Profiling relied on immunoSEQ multiplex PCR, and the TCRdb table lists in-frame clones only, not all of them. The sample records some 160,000 clones, around 79% being singletons. To note about this clone: Its antigen is undetermined.

V usage is TRBV7-8 and J usage is TRBJ1-4; no reliable D call. This clonotype was obtained from a woman aged 40-49 years in good health and CMV-seronegative. The sample was PBMCs. The CDR3: CASSPRSSNEKLFF. The CDR3 DNA is TGTGCCAGCAGCCCCCGGAGCTCGAATGAAAAACTGTTTTTT.